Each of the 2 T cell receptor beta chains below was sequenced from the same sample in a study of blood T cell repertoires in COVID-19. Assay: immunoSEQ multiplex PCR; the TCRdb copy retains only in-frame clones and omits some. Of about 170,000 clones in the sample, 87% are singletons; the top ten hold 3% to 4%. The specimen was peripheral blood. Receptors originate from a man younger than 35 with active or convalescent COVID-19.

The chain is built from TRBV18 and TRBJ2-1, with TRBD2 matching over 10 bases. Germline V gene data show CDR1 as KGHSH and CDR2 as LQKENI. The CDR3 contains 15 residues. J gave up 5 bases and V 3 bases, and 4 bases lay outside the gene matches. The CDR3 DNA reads TGTGCCAGCTCACCTACTAGCGGGATAAACAATGAGCAGTTCTTC. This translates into CASSPTSGINNEQFF.

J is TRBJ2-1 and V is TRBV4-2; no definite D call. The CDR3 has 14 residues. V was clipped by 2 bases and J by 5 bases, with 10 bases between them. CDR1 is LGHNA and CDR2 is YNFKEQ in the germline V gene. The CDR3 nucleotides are TGTGCCAGCAGCCAACAAGCAACCCACAATGAGCAGTTCTTC. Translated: CASSQQATHNEQFF.